The 22 T cell receptor beta chains below come from one sample, sequenced in a study of identical twins. TCRdb used MiXCR to reprocess the 5' RACE reads, holding one entry per CDR3 protein. The repertoire has about 530,000 distinct CDR3 sequences, nearly 15% of them found once; the top ten carry 0.35% to 0.45%. These same data were also listed under a study on yellow fever vaccine responses in identical twins.

Source material: CD4+ T cells sorted from blood. The receptors here all came from a woman younger than 35 in good health.

This clonotype was observed a handful of times. The V gene is TRBV24-1, the J gene TRBJ1-2; tentative D call: TRBD1 (5 bases). Germline V gene sequence: CDR1 KGHDR, CDR2 SFDVKD. V lost 9 bases and J 4 bases, leaving 14 bases between the germline ends. This CDR3 spans 13 amino acids. Written as DNA, the CDR3 is TGTGCCACCTCCCAGGGTGTAGGCTATGGCTACACCTTC. It specifies CATSQGVGYGYTF.

This clonotype occurred a few times. The J gene is TRBJ2-1, the V gene TRBV5-1, with TRBD1 matching 9 bases. Germline assignment: CDR1 SGHRS and CDR2 YFSETQ. The CDR3 sequence is 14 residues long. V dropped 4 bases and J dropped 7; count of bases not matched to a gene: 6. The CDR3 spells CASSTLTGGNEQFF. The CDR3 DNA follows: TGCGCCAGCAGCACCCTGACAGGGGGGAATGAGCAGTTCTTC.

This clonotype was counted between two and nine times. The rearrangement uses TRBV15 and TRBJ2-7; no reliable D call. This CDR3 has 13 residues. Deletions cut 3 bases from V and 0 bases from J, with 6 bases between. Germline loops: CDR1 LNHNV, CDR2 YYDKDF (reference sequence). CDR3 coding DNA: TGTGCCACCAGCAGCCGGGTCTCCTACGAGCAGTACTTC. Translation: CATSSRVSYEQYF.

The chain employs TRBV7-2 and TRBJ2-2, with D maybe TRBD2 (6 bases). Germline V gives CDR1 SGHTA, CDR2 FQGNSA. Between the trimmed V and J ends, which lost 8 bases and 4 bases, there was a span of 20 bases. The CDR3 has 16 residues. For the CDR3, the DNA is TGTGCCAGCGGGCGGAGGGGCGGGATGAGCACCGGGGAGCTGTTTTTT. This codes for CASGRRGGMSTGELFF.

This rearrangement joins TRBV6-1 to TRBJ2-2, with 8 bases identical to TRBD2. V lost 6 bases, J lost 4 bases, and 7 bases stayed unmatched. The length of the CDR3 is 15 residues. Germline V lookup: CDR1 MNHNS, CDR2 SASEGT. CDR3 nucleotides: TGTGCCAGCAGGACGGGAGGGGGGGCCACCGGGGAGCTGTTTTTT. Amino acids: CASRTGGGATGELFF.

CDR3 in amino acids: CASSLWTGLNTGELFF. CDR3 in DNA: TGTGCCAGCAGTTTATGGACAGGACTGAACACCGGGGAGCTGTTTTTT. The chain couples TRBV12-3 or TRBV12-4 to TRBJ2-2, with 7 bases identical to TRBD1. This CDR3 comprises 16 residues. Unmatched junction bases numbered 4, after V lost 2 bases and J lost 1 base.

In this sample, this clonotype turned up once. The chain employs TRBV2 and TRBJ2-2; a possible D gene is TRBD1 (5 bases). The V and J ends lost 7 bases and 0 bases respectively, with 12 bases between them. The CDR3 sequence is 15 residues long. CDR1 is SNHLY, CDR2 FYNNEI, per germline. The CDR3, as DNA: TGTGCCAGCACCCGACAGACAACGAACACCGGGGAGCTGTTTTTT. This encodes CASTRQTTNTGELFF.

This clonotype came up a few times. The chain employs TRBV6-1 and TRBJ2-2, with 10 nucleotides matching TRBD2. The germline V gene has CDR1 MNHNS and CDR2 SASEGT. The CDR3 is made up of 16 amino acids. J was trimmed by 5 bases and V by 7 bases; bases with no gene match: 10. CDR3 protein: CASTFSGGAGTGELFF. The CDR3 region has the DNA TGTGCCAGCACCTTCAGCGGGGGGGCTGGGACCGGGGAGCTGTTTTTT.

CDR3: CASSFDSLSNEQFF. The CDR3 bases are TGTGCCAGCTCATTCGACTCCCTGAGCAATGAGCAGTTCTTC. The V and J genes are TRBV18 and TRBJ2-1; D ambiguous. With 5 bases removed from V and 6 bases from J, the gap between germline ends came to 14 bases. The CDR3 length is 14 residues. The V gene's germline CDR1 is KGHSH and CDR2 LQKENI.

This clonotype was counted a few times. The rearrangement links TRBV20-1 to TRBJ2-2; 10 bases line up with TRBD2. V lost 1 base, J lost 0 bases, and 8 bases stayed unmatched. The CDR3 has 18 amino acids. Germline V gene data show CDR1 as DFQATT and CDR2 as SNEGSKA (reference sequence). The CDR3 DNA is TGCAGTGCTAGAGTTTTGCTAGCGGGAGCCGCGAACACCGGGGAGCTGTTTTTT. It encodes CSARVLLAGAANTGELFF.

The rearrangement links TRBV19 to TRBJ2-3; D not certain. The CDR3 is 11 amino acids. Trimming stripped 4 bases from V and 5 bases from J, with 4 bases between. Germline V gene lookup returns CDR1 LNHDA and CDR2 SQIVND (reference sequence). This CDR3 reads CASSNGDTQYF. The CDR3 nucleotides are TGTGCCAGTAGTAATGGAGATACGCAGTATTTT.

V usage is TRBV29-1 and J usage is TRBJ2-3; D is unresolved. Trimming removed 4 bases from V and 5 bases from J, with 7 bases in between. Germline V gene data show CDR1 as SQVTM and CDR2 as ANQGSEA. The CDR3 length is 11 residues. This chain's CDR3 is CSVVLGDTQYF. For the CDR3, the DNA is TGCAGCGTTGTTCTGGGAGATACGCAGTATTTT.

The V and J genes are TRBV12-3 or TRBV12-4 and TRBJ1-2; TRBD1 agrees at 8 bases. V lost 4 bases and J lost 4; bases outside the gene matches: 11. The CDR3 loop spans 16 amino acids. As DNA, the CDR3 is TGTGCCAGCAGTTCGACCCCAGGGGACAGGCCCTATGGCTACACCTTC. Protein product: CASSSTPGDRPYGYTF.

The rearrangement links TRBV27 to TRBJ2-6, with D tentatively TRBD2 (5 bases). The CDR3 length is 15 residues. Trimming shortened V by 2 bases and J by 2 bases, and 7 bases separated the two germline ends. CDR1 and CDR2 (germline): MNHEY, SMNVEV (reference sequence). The CDR3 loop reads CASSLGRTGANVLTF. In DNA form, the CDR3 reads TGTGCCAGCAGTTTAGGGAGAACTGGGGCCAACGTCCTGACTTTC.

This clonotype was seen a handful of times. The chain links TRBV12-3 or TRBV12-4 to TRBJ2-5; possibly TRBD1 for D (6 bases). CDR3 length equals 14 residues. Trimming took 2 bases from V and 4 from J, leaving 11 bases between them. The CDR3 here is CASSLLQGGETQYF. CDR3 DNA sequence: TGTGCCAGCAGTTTACTACAGGGCGGAGAGACCCAGTACTTC.

This clonotype was seen a few times. The chain recombines TRBV15 with TRBJ1-4, with 7 bases matching TRBD1. Germline CDR1 is LNHNV and CDR2 is YYDKDF (reference sequence). V lost 6 bases, J lost 4 bases, and 5 bases stayed unmatched. The CDR3 totals 14 residues. As DNA, the CDR3 is TGTGCCACCAGTGTTGGGACAGTTAATGAAAAACTGTTTTTT. Translation gives CATSVGTVNEKLFF.

The rearrangement links TRBV9 to TRBJ2-2; TRBD2 is a possible D gene (5 bases). V lost 0 bases and J lost 4, with 10 bases in between. The V gene's germline CDR1 is SGDLS and CDR2 YYNGEE. The CDR3 length is 15 residues. The CDR3 spells CASSVATAGTGELFF. The CDR3 DNA reads TGTGCCAGCAGCGTAGCTACCGCGGGCACCGGGGAGCTGTTTTTT.

This clonotype was seen a few times. It is unclear where the CDR3 begins or ends on the DNA, so no DNA is shown, and the CDR3 is as TCRdb lists it. The V and J genes are TRBV10-3 and TRBJ2-4; TRBD2 is the table's D call, not checked against the DNA. The germline V gene has CDR1 ENHRY and CDR2 SYGVKD. Including both end residues, the CDR3 is 18 amino acids long. The CDR3 spells CASLYFCRDLPRGNIQYF.

J is TRBJ2-7 and V is TRBV20-1; D might be TRBD1 (6 bases). With 0 bases removed from V and 5 bases from J, the gap between germline ends came to 14 bases. The CDR3 consists of 14 residues. Germline loops: CDR1 DFQATT, CDR2 SNEGSKA (reference sequence). Here the CDR3 DNA reads TGCAGTGCTAGAGATAATCAGGGGAGAAACGAGCAGTACGTC. Protein product: CSARDNQGRNEQYV.

This chain uses TRBV10-3 with TRBJ2-1; 12 positions agree with TRBD2. The V gene end was trimmed by 5 bases and the J gene end by 5 bases; junction bases not matched to a gene: 13. The CDR3 has 18 residues. Germline loops: CDR1 ENHRY, CDR2 SYGVKD. CDR3 nucleotide sequence: TGTGCCATCAGTTCCGGACTAGCGGGATCCACGGGCCACAATGAGCAGTTCTTC. This codes for CAISSGLAGSTGHNEQFF.

This clonotype was detected only a few times. The CDR3 region has the DNA TGTGCCATCAGTGATGGGAGAAATCAGCCCCAGCATTTT. Protein sequence: CAISDGRNQPQHF. The chain links TRBV10-3 to TRBJ1-5; D gene uncertain. CDR3 size: 13 residues. V was shortened by 3 bases and J by 4 bases, with 7 bases between the two germline ends. Germline loops: CDR1 ENHRY, CDR2 SYGVKD.

The chain recombines TRBV5-5 with TRBJ2-5; no reliable D call. Trimming cost V 0 bases and J 2 bases, with 11 bases left between them. The CDR3 loop spans 15 amino acids. The germline CDR1 and CDR2 sequences are SGHKS and YYEKEE (reference sequence). DNA of the CDR3: TGTGCCAGCAGCTTGGTGGTCCTGCTACAAGAGACCCAGTACTTC. Amino acid sequence: CASSLVVLLQETQYF.